This TCR beta chain was found in a study of shared clonotypes between healthy human individuals. The donors were all Caucasian adults (living in Nashville, Tennessee). The CDR3 is 14 residues long. The germline V and J ends were trimmed by 7 bases and 1 base, with 13 bases remaining between them. Germline V lookup: CDR1 SGHTA, CDR2 FQGNSA. TCRdb keeps only in-frame clones here, not all; method: immunoSEQ multiplex PCR. Found here are 2 million to 3 million clones, over 85% of them singletons; the top ten hold roughly 0.13%. Sequenced input: naive CD4+ T cells sorted from blood. Regarding subset: CD45RA+ positively selected. The source of this sequence is a man younger than 35 in good health. The chain has TRBV7-2 and TRBJ2-5, with TRBD1 as a possible D gene (5 bases). In DNA, the CDR3 is TGTGCCAGCAACAACGACCAGGGCCAAGAGACCCAGTACTTC. This translates into CASNNDQGQETQYF.